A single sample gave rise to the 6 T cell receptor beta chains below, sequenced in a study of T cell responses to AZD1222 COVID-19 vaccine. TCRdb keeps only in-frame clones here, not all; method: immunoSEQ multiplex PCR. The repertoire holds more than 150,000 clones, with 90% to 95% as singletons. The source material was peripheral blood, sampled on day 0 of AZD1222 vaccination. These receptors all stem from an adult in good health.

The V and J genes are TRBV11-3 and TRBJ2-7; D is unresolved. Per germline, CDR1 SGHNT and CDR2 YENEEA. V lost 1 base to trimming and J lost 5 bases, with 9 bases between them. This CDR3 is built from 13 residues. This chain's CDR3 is CASSLAGTHEQYF. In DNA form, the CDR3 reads TGTGCCAGCAGCTTAGCCGGTACCCACGAGCAGTACTTC.

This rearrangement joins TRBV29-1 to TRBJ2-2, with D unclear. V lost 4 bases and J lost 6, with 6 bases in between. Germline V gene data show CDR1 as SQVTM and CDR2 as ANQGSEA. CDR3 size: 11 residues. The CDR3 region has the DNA TGCAGCGTTGCGCAGCCCGGGGAGCTGTTTTTT. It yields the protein CSVAQPGELFF.

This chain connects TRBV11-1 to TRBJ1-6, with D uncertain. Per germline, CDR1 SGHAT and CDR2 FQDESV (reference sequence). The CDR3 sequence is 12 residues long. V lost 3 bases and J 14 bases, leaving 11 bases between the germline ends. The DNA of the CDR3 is TGTGCCAGCAGCTTTGATAGAAGGACCCTCCACTTT. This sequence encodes CASSFDRRTLHF.

The CDR3 bases are TGTGCCAGCAGTGGCTTCATATTTAACTATGGCTACACCTTC. Its translation is CASSGFIFNYGYTF. The chain recombines TRBV28 with TRBJ1-2; unclear D gene. V was clipped by 5 bases and J by 1 base, with 11 bases between them. The CDR3 consists of 14 residues. CDR1 is MDHEN and CDR2 is SYDVKM in the germline V gene.

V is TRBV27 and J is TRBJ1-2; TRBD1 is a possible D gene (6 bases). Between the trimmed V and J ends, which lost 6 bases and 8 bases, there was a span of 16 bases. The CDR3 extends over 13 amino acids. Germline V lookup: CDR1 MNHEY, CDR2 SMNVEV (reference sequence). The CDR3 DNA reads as TGTGCCAGCAGCCCTGGGGGGGCGGGGGGCTACACCTTC. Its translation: CASSPGGAGGYTF.

The CDR3 region is CASSYGQGTDTQYF. CDR3 DNA: TGTGCCAGCAGTTACGGTCAGGGTACAGATACGCAGTATTTT. The rearrangement links TRBV6-5 to TRBJ2-3, with D maybe TRBD1 (5 bases). The CDR3 is 14 residues long. V lost 2 bases and J 3 bases, leaving 9 bases between the germline ends. Germline-derived CDR1 and CDR2 are MNHEY and SVGAGI.